The 5 T cell receptor beta chains below were found in one sample sequenced in a study of somatic mutations in cytotoxic T cells in rheumatoid arthritis. Produced via immunoSEQ multiplex PCR; TCRdb's table is partial and in-frame only. The sample records 20,000 to 25,000 clones, 86% being singletons. The sample comprised CD8+ T cells sorted from blood. The receptor source for this set is a woman between 45 and 65 years old in good health.

In its sample, this clone was seen once. This chain joins TRBV4-2 and TRBJ2-5, with 9 bases that match TRBD2. Per germline, CDR1 LGHNA and CDR2 YNFKEQ. The CDR3 has 17 amino acids. Germline trimming cut 0 bases from V and 1 base from J; bases unmatched to any gene: 6. The CDR3 DNA reads TGTGCCAGCAGCCAAGAATTGGAGCGGGGGGCCCAAGAGACCCAGTACTTC. It specifies CASSQELERGAQETQYF.

The chain couples TRBV7-9 to TRBJ1-1, with 7 bases aligning to TRBD1. The CDR3 is made up of 14 amino acids. CDR1 SEHNR and CDR2 FQNEAQ come from the germline V gene (reference sequence). Trimming removed 5 bases from V and 3 bases from J; junction bases left unmatched: 6. The CDR3 DNA reads TGTGCCAGCAGCCCGCAGGGGGTAGACACTGAAGCTTTCTTT. Translated, it gives CASSPQGVDTEAFF.

This clone was observed a few times. The junction differs from germline at one of its ends, possibly a read error. The chain employs TRBV10-2 and TRBJ2-7; the D gene is possibly TRBD2 (5 bases). This CDR3 contains 13 residues. Per the germline V gene, CDR1 is WSHSY and CDR2 is SAAADI. CDR3 residues: CASNEGTVYEQYF. CDR3 coding DNA: TGCGCCAGCAATGAGGGAACTGTGTACGAGCAGTACTTC.

The V gene is TRBV7-2, the J gene TRBJ2-1; TRBD2 matches at 11 bases. V shed 10 bases, J shed 3 bases, and the junction held 2 bases outside the gene matches. The CDR3 contains 13 residues. CDR1 and CDR2 from the germline V gene are SGHTA and FQGNSA. The CDR3 spells CATLAGGYNEQFF. In DNA form, the CDR3 reads TGTGCCACGCTAGCGGGGGGCTACAATGAGCAGTTCTTC.

The chain recombines TRBV10-3 with TRBJ2-1; 11 nucleotides agree with TRBD1. V gave up 0 bases and J gave up 3 bases; unmatched junction bases: 7. The CDR3 runs 18 residues. The germline gives CDR1 ENHRY, CDR2 SYGVKD. CDR3 region: CAISESKVGTGGYNEQFF. Here the CDR3 DNA reads TGTGCCATCAGTGAGTCGAAGGTCGGGACAGGGGGCTACAATGAGCAGTTCTTC.